This T cell receptor beta chain is from a study of molecular identifiers for immune sequencing clone quantification. Germline V gene sequence: CDR1 SGDLS, CDR2 YYNGEE. CDR3 length: 14 amino acids. V lost 3 bases and J lost 0; bases outside the gene matches: 3. This clonotype was seen a few times. What it binds is unknown. General observations from the study: Researchers reportedly could pick up spiked Jurkat TCR RNA from one cell mixed into some 1 million naive cells.

One entry per CDR3 protein results from TCRdb running MiXCR on the PCR reads. Of over 2,000 distinct CDR3 sequences in the sample, 24% were seen once. Based on a CD8+CD4-CCR7+CD45RA+ profile, naive CD8 T cells were sorted. This TCR was recovered from a human donor in good health. Some libraries in this study had Jurkat cell RNA spiked in. The chain uses TRBV9 and TRBJ2-7; TRBD1 matches 7 bases. The material sequenced was naive CD8+ T cells from blood, with Jurkat cell RNA spiked in. As to subset: FACS-sorted CD8+CD4-CCR7+CD45RA+ naive T cells. The DNA of the CDR3 is TGTGCCAGCAGCGGCCGGGACAGCTCCTACGAGCAGTACTTC. Translation: CASSGRDSSYEQYF.